These 18 T cell receptor beta chains came from one sample sequenced in a study of blood T cells in healthy people across ages. Through a sample-barcoded 5' primer and a J-beta primer mix, a second PCR was run for about 7 to 12 cycles. TCRdb processed the 5' RACE reads anew with MiXCR; each CDR3 protein has one entry. The sample lists about 750,000 distinct CDR3 sequences; 50% to 65% were seen once. Material: blood. The origin of the receptors is a man older than 75 in good health.

The CDR3 protein is CSAAQGATNEKLFF. CDR3 bases: TGCAGTGCTGCCCAAGGGGCAACTAATGAAAAACTGTTTTTT. The chain has TRBV20-1 and TRBJ1-4; D possibly corresponds to TRBD1 (5 bases). Germline loops: CDR1 DFQATT, CDR2 SNEGSKA (reference sequence). The V end was cut by 5 bases, the J end by 0 bases, with 10 bases between. CDR3 length equals 14 residues.

This clonotype was found once. The chain combines TRBV6-5 with TRBJ2-7; D ambiguous. The germline V and J ends were trimmed by 8 bases and 10 bases, with 9 bases remaining between them. The CDR3 covers 9 residues. Germline lookup yields CDR1 MNHEY and CDR2 SVGAGI. This CDR3 is CASGRPQYF. In DNA, the CDR3 is TGTGCCAGCGGCCGGCCTCAGTACTTC.

The sample holds one count of this clonotype. The V and J genes are TRBV18 and TRBJ2-1; 13 bases match TRBD2. The V and J ends lost 3 bases and 8 bases, in that order; junction bases with no gene match: 4. The CDR3 is 15 residues long. The V gene's germline CDR1 is KGHSH and CDR2 LQKENI. Here the CDR3 reads CASSPNGLAGDEQFF. CDR3 nucleotide sequence: TGTGCCAGCTCACCCAACGGACTAGCGGGAGATGAGCAGTTCTTC.

The gene calls are TRBV27 and TRBJ2-4, with TRBD2 matching over 13 bases. This CDR3 spans 16 amino acids. V shed 6 bases and J 8 bases; nucleotides not matched to a gene: 10. Germline CDR1 reads MNHEY; CDR2 reads SMNVEV (reference sequence). CDR3 in amino acids: CASRPTTSGRGDIQYF. The CDR3 DNA is TGTGCCAGCAGACCCACCACTAGCGGGAGGGGGGACATTCAGTACTTC.

Comments on this clonotype: Compared with germline, one end of the junction differs, possibly owing to a read error. The rearrangement joins TRBV7-2 to TRBJ2-7; TRBD1 might be the D (5 bases). Germline CDR1 and CDR2: SGHTA and FQGNSA. The CDR3 length is 13 residues. This CDR3 reads CVSSAPQVYEQYF. As DNA, the CDR3 is TGTGTCAGCAGCGCCCCACAGGTCTACGAGCAGTACTTC.

This clonotype has just one count. The rearrangement uses TRBV5-1 and TRBJ2-1; unclear D gene. V lost 4 bases, J lost 7 bases, and 12 bases lay in between. Germline V gene lookup returns CDR1 SGHRS and CDR2 YFSETQ. The CDR3 covers 13 residues. Written as DNA, the CDR3 is TGCGCCAGCAGCGTTGTCCAGAGGAATGAGCAGTTCTTC. This codes for CASSVVQRNEQFF.

The chain carries TRBV25-1 and TRBJ1-6; no reliable D call. The CDR3 spans 13 residues. CDR1 MGHDK and CDR2 SYGVNS come from the germline V gene. Trimming took off 6 bases at V and 10 bases at J, with 13 bases between the two ends. CDR3 in DNA: TGTGCCAGCAGCCTTCTAGGCGGATCACCCCTCCACTTT. Its protein is CASSLLGGSPLHF.

The chain links TRBV2 to TRBJ1-1; 7 positions agree with TRBD1. Trimming removed 4 bases from V and 8 bases from J; junction bases left unmatched: 13. The germline CDR1 and CDR2 sequences are SNHLY and FYNNEI. This CDR3 contains 15 residues. The CDR3 region has the DNA TGTGCCAGCAGTGGTAGAGACAGGGTAAATCGGGAAGCTTTCTTT. It yields the protein CASSGRDRVNREAFF. Supplemented by reference TRBV2 and TRBJ1-1, the full variable domain reads EPEVTQTPSHQVTQMGQEVILRCVPISNHLYFYWYRQILGQKVEFLVSFYNNEISEKSEIFDDQFSVERPDGSNFTLKIRSTKLEDSAMYFCASSGRDRVNREAFFGQGTRLTVV.

V and J are TRBV6-1 and TRBJ2-2, with 8 bases lining up with TRBD2. Germline V gene sequence: CDR1 MNHNS, CDR2 SASEGT. The CDR3 covers 15 residues. V was pared by 5 bases and J by 5 bases, with 7 bases of the junction left unmatched. CDR3 amino acids: CASSSVGRGTGELFF. The CDR3 bases are TGTGCCAGCAGTTCGGTCGGGAGGGGTACCGGGGAGCTGTTTTTT.

This clonotype was picked up a small number of times. This chain links TRBV11-2 with TRBJ2-3; no clear D gene. V gave up 2 bases and J gave up 14 bases, with 23 bases separating them. This CDR3 is 15 amino acids long. Germline-derived CDR1 and CDR2 are SGHAT and FQNNGV. CDR3 coding DNA: TGTGCCAGCAGCTTACAAAGGGTTACAGCCAGATACGCGTATTTT. Its protein is CASSLQRVTARYAYF.

In the case of this clonotype: Germline is not matched at one junction end, which may reflect a read error. The J gene is TRBJ2-1, the V gene TRBV6-1, with D tentatively TRBD1 or TRBD2 (6 bases each). The J call is uncertain, as TRBJ2-7 better fits the DNA end. Germline CDR1 is MNHNS and CDR2 is SASEGT. The CDR3 covers 15 residues. The CDR3 DNA reads TGTGCAAGCAGTTTCACGGGGGCGGGGCACAATGAGCAGTACTTC. The encoded protein is CASSFTGAGHNEQYF.

The rearrangement joins TRBV7-8 to TRBJ2-4, with 7 positions matching TRBD2. Judging by the DNA end, TRBJ2-7 fits better; the J call may be wrong. This CDR3 has 17 residues. CDR1 SGHVS and CDR2 FQNEAQ come from the germline V gene. The chain's CDR3 is CASSLALTSASTYEQYF. CDR3 DNA: TGTGCCAGCAGCTTAGCTCTAACTAGCGCGTCCACCTACGAGCAGTACTTC.

The chain uses TRBV3-1 and TRBJ2-5, with TRBD1 as a possible D gene (6 bases). The CDR3 runs to 14 residues. Trimming left V 5 bases short and J 4 bases short, with 14 bases between. Germline values: CDR1 LGHDT, CDR2 YNNKEL (reference sequence). Here the CDR3 reads CASSTRGGGETQYF. CDR3 in DNA: TGTGCCAGCAGCACCCGAGGGGGTGGAGAGACCCAGTACTTC.

In this sample, this clonotype turned up many times. The V call is TRBV29-1, the J call TRBJ1-1, with 9 bases identical to TRBD1. CDR1 is SQVTM, CDR2 ANQGSEA, per germline. V lost 5 bases, J lost 6 bases, and 7 bases stayed unmatched. The CDR3 covers 13 residues. The CDR3 nucleotides read TGCAGCGTTTTCCGAACAGGGGGCCCTGAAGCTTTCTTT. It yields the protein CSVFRTGGPEAFF.

This clonotype appeared a few times. DNA for the CDR3: TGTGCCAGCAGTTCGTGGCAGGAGGCAGATACGCAGTATTTT. Translated: CASSSWQEADTQYF. This rearrangement joins TRBV25-1 to TRBJ2-3; a possible D gene is TRBD2 (5 bases). V lost 5 bases and J 4 bases, leaving 13 bases between the germline ends. Germline V gene sequence: CDR1 MGHDK, CDR2 SYGVNS. This CDR3 is built from 14 residues.

Only a few counts were recorded for this clonotype. The rearrangement uses TRBV7-8 and TRBJ2-2, with TRBD1 matching 7 bases. The CDR3 sequence is 16 residues long. Per germline, CDR1 SGHVS and CDR2 FQNEAQ. The V segment lost 0 bases and the J segment 6 bases; nucleotides outside the gene matches: 7. The chain's CDR3 is CASSLAPTGMAGELFF. CDR3 DNA sequence: TGTGCCAGCAGCTTAGCTCCGACAGGGATGGCCGGGGAGCTGTTTTTT.

The genes are TRBV11-2 and TRBJ1-2; unclear D gene. Germline V gene data show CDR1 as SGHAT and CDR2 as FQNNGV. The V end lost 4 bases, the J end lost 4 bases, and 13 bases lay between the germline ends. The CDR3 runs 14 residues. In nucleotides, the CDR3 is TGTGCCAGCAGCTGGGCCCAGAGATCCTATGGCTACACCTTC. Translation: CASSWAQRSYGYTF.

The chain is built from TRBV18 and TRBJ1-6, with a possible D match to TRBD1 (6 bases). CDR3 size: 16 residues. The germline CDR1 and CDR2 sequences are KGHSH and LQKENI. V was shortened by 0 bases and J by 7 bases, with 13 bases between the two germline ends. The CDR3 loop reads CASSPPSAGANSPLHF. The DNA of the CDR3 is TGTGCCAGCTCACCACCGTCGGCAGGGGCCAATTCACCCCTCCACTTT.